The source of this T cell receptor beta chain is a study of identifying expanded T cells in peripheral blood. Libraries were prepared by immunoSEQ multiplex PCR; TCRdb keeps only in-frame clonotypes and omits some of them. Of approximately 120,000 clones listed, about 87% are singletons. The sample consisted of blood. This receptor was taken from a person between 18 and 69 years old in good health.

The CDR3 coding sequence is TGTGCCAGCGGCCTACAGGGGGCCACCGGGGAGCTGTTTTTT. This gives the protein CASGLQGATGELFF. The V gene is TRBV28, the J gene TRBJ2-2, with 9 bases that match TRBD1. There are 14 residues in the CDR3. After removal of 8 bases from V and 4 bases from J, the junction contained 5 bases not matched to a gene. CDR1 MDHEN and CDR2 SYDVKM come from the germline V gene.